The 30 T cell receptor beta chains reported below all come from one sample, sequenced in a study of OX40 agonist ivuxolimab in advanced cancers. Here immunoSEQ multiplex PCR was the method, and the copy in TCRdb shows in-frame clones only, minus some. The sample includes almost 85,000 clones, about 94% of them seen just once. Sequences were derived from CD4+ or CD8+ T cells sorted from blood, sampled in a trial of the OX40 agonist ivuxolimab. The receptor source for this set is an adult with an advanced solid tumor such as melanoma, head and neck, liver or kidney cancer.

The J gene is TRBJ2-1, the V gene TRBV7-9; tentative D call: TRBD2 (6 bases). The V gene lost 8 bases and the J gene lost 8 bases, with 16 bases spanning the gap. CDR1 and CDR2 from the germline V gene are SEHNR and FQNEAQ (reference sequence). This CDR3 is built from 13 residues. The CDR3: CASAGPTRDEQFF. DNA of the CDR3: TGTGCCAGCGCGGGACCAACGCGGGATGAGCAGTTCTTC.

The chain uses TRBV4-3 and TRBJ2-1; 12 bases are shared with TRBD2. CDR1 and CDR2 from the germline V gene are LGHNA and YSLEER. Losses at the gene ends were 0 bases for V and 3 bases for J; bases not matched to a gene: 9. The CDR3 consists of 19 residues. DNA for the CDR3: TGCGCCAGCAGCCAAGATCGACTAGCGGGAGTCTCGTACTACAATGAGCAGTTCTTC. Protein product: CASSQDRLAGVSYYNEQFF.

The chain links TRBV11-3 to TRBJ2-1; TRBD2 matches at 12 bases. CDR3 length equals 15 residues. Germline CDR1 is SGHNT and CDR2 is YENEEA. The J segment lost 15 bases and the V segment lost 2 bases, leaving 11 bases of the junction unmatched. In nucleotides, the CDR3 is TGTGCCAGCAGCTTATTGCCTAGCGGGAGGGCCTTGCGGTTCTTC. This translates into CASSLLPSGRALRFF.

The chain combines TRBV11-2 with TRBJ2-7; D may match TRBD1 or TRBD2 (5 bases each). Between the trimmed V and J ends, which lost 4 bases and 0 bases, there was a span of 10 bases. CDR3 length: 14 amino acids. Germline-derived CDR1 and CDR2 are SGHAT and FQNNGV. The CDR3 loop reads CASSYYGGSYEQYF. The CDR3 nucleotides are TGTGCCAGCAGCTACTATGGGGGCTCCTACGAGCAGTACTTC. Full variable domain (missing parts from reference TRBV11-2 and TRBJ2-7): EAGVAQSPRYKIIEKRQSVAFWCNPISGHATLYWYQQILGQGPKLLIQFQNNGVVDDSQLPKDRFSAERLKGVDSTLKIQPAKLEDSAVYLCASSYYGGSYEQYFGPGTRLTVT.

V usage is TRBV11-1 and J usage is TRBJ2-7; D is ambiguous. Germline values: CDR1 SGHAT, CDR2 FQDESV (reference sequence). V was pared by 4 bases and J by 3 bases, with 16 bases between. The length of the CDR3 is 15 residues. The CDR3, as DNA: TGTGCCAGCAGCTCCTCCCTGGCATCGGGCTACGAGCAGTACTTC. Amino acids: CASSSSLASGYEQYF.

The chain links TRBV7-9 to TRBJ2-1, with 13 bases aligning to TRBD2. CDR3 length equals 18 residues. CDR1 and CDR2 from the germline V gene are SEHNR and FQNEAQ (reference sequence). J gave up 0 bases and V 6 bases, and 8 bases lay outside the gene matches. The CDR3 bases are TGTGCCAGCAGACCGGGACTAGCGGGGCTTTCCTCCTACAATGAGCAGTTCTTC. It encodes CASRPGLAGLSSYNEQFF.

V is TRBV6-5 and J is TRBJ2-7; 7 bases fit TRBD1. The V gene's germline CDR1 is MNHEY and CDR2 SVGAGI. This CDR3 contains 12 residues. Unmatched junction bases numbered 1, after V lost 6 bases and J lost 2 bases. CDR3 in amino acids: CASRTGAYEQYF. DNA for the CDR3: TGTGCCAGCAGAACAGGGGCCTACGAGCAGTACTTC.

This clone was seen once. The V call is TRBV4-2, the J call TRBJ2-7; D not resolved. The germline CDR1 and CDR2 sequences are LGHNA and YNFKEQ. The CDR3 spans 16 residues. The V and J ends lost 2 bases and 6 bases respectively, with 20 bases between them. The CDR3 spells CASSQPVGLVAIEQYF. As DNA, the CDR3 is TGTGCCAGCAGCCAACCGGTAGGCCTAGTTGCGATCGAGCAGTACTTC.

The chain recombines TRBV27 with TRBJ2-3, with 9 bases identical to TRBD2. The CDR3 contains 16 residues. V trimming: 4 bases; J trimming: 4 bases; junction bases outside the gene matches: 9. Germline CDR1 is MNHEY and CDR2 is SMNVEV (reference sequence). The CDR3 coding sequence is TGTGCCAGCAGTTCGATCGCGGGAGGGCCGCCAGATACGCAGTATTTT. This encodes CASSSIAGGPPDTQYF.

This clone occurred once. The chain is built from TRBV10-2 and TRBJ2-1; the D gene is possibly TRBD1 (5 bases). CDR1 is WSHSY and CDR2 is SAAADI in the germline V gene. V lost 3 bases, J lost 0 bases, and 6 bases lay in between. The CDR3 contains 14 residues. The CDR3 DNA is TGCGCCAGCAGTGAAAGGGGCTCCTACAATGAGCAGTTCTTC. Translation gives CASSERGSYNEQFF.

This chain links TRBV11-2 with TRBJ2-5; D might be TRBD1 or TRBD2, each matching 6 bases. The CDR3 covers 17 residues. Germline V lookup: CDR1 SGHAT, CDR2 FQNNGV. Trimming cost V 6 bases and J 3 bases, with 23 bases left between them. The CDR3 here is CASSPTVGGWGKETQYF. The CDR3 DNA reads TGTGCCAGCAGTCCTACTGTCGGGGGCTGGGGGAAAGAGACCCAGTACTTC.

The chain uses TRBV7-2 and TRBJ2-7; tentatively, D is TRBD2 (6 bases). Germline CDR1 SGHTA, CDR2 FQGNSA. Trimming took 5 bases from V and 4 from J, leaving 12 bases between them. The CDR3 consists of 13 residues. In DNA, the CDR3 is TGTGCCAGCAGCACCCACCTAGCGTACGAGCAGTACTTC. Its protein is CASSTHLAYEQYF.

The chain uses TRBV5-1 and TRBJ2-7, with a possible D match to TRBD1 (8 bases). Trimming shortened V by 5 bases and J by 5 bases, and 32 bases separated the two germline ends. Germline V CDR1 and CDR2: SGHRS, YFSETQ. The CDR3 consists of 19 residues. As DNA, the CDR3 is TGCGCCAGCAGACTCACAGGGGGAGCCGGGGGAGGGCTTTACCACGAGCAGTACTTC. It specifies CASRLTGGAGGGLYHEQYF.

CDR3 sequence: CASSPGTPDTQYF. CDR3 nucleotide sequence: TGTGCCAGCAGCCCAGGGACACCAGATACGCAGTATTTT. This chain uses TRBV7-9 with TRBJ2-3, with TRBD1 as a possible D gene (6 bases). Germline loops: CDR1 SEHNR, CDR2 FQNEAQ (reference sequence). V was pared by 5 bases and J by 4 bases, with 10 bases between. This CDR3 has 13 residues.

This clone was picked up a small number of times. This chain uses TRBV9 with TRBJ2-7; D not resolved. CDR1 and CDR2 from the germline V gene are SGDLS and YYNGEE. Trimming cost V 3 bases and J 6 bases, with 10 bases left between them. CDR3 size: 12 residues. The CDR3 sequence: CASSGPVGEQYF. CDR3 sequence (DNA): TGTGCCAGCAGCGGGCCAGTAGGCGAGCAGTACTTC.

J is TRBJ2-2 and V is TRBV25-1; D remains ambiguous. CDR1 is MGHDK and CDR2 is SYGVNS in the germline V gene. CDR3 length equals 17 residues. V was shortened by 0 bases and J by 0 bases, with 11 bases between the two germline ends. The CDR3 is CASSEYPLLANTGELFF. DNA of the CDR3: TGTGCCAGCAGTGAATACCCCCTGCTCGCGAACACCGGGGAGCTGTTTTTT.

This clone was observed once. This sequence joins TRBV7-9 and TRBJ2-7, with 7 nucleotides matching TRBD2. V lost 11 bases, J lost 1 base, and 8 bases stayed unmatched. The CDR3 spans 13 residues. Germline V gene lookup returns CDR1 SEHNR and CDR2 FQNEAQ (reference sequence). The CDR3 bases are TGTGCCTGGGGAGGGACCGATTCCTACGAGCAGTACTTC. Translation: CAWGGTDSYEQYF.

The chain employs TRBV30 and TRBJ2-7; TRBD2 agrees at 8 bases. There are 14 residues in the CDR3. From germline, CDR1 is GTSNPN and CDR2 SVGIG (reference sequence). V shed 2 bases and J 1 base; nucleotides not matched to a gene: 4. CDR3 DNA: TGTGCCTGGAGTTTATTAGCGGGATCCTACGAGCAGTACTTC. Encoded protein: CAWSLLAGSYEQYF.

The rearrangement links TRBV11-2 to TRBJ2-7, with 7 bases aligning to TRBD2. The CDR3 has 16 amino acids. The V gene end was trimmed by 1 base and the J gene end by 0 bases; junction bases not matched to a gene: 6. The V gene's germline CDR1 is SGHAT and CDR2 FQNNGV. The CDR3 nucleotides are TGTGCCAGCAGCTTAGTTGGCGGGAGAGTCTCCTACGAGCAGTACTTC. Its protein is CASSLVGGRVSYEQYF.

V and J are TRBV9 and TRBJ2-5; D is possibly TRBD2 (6 bases). V was trimmed by 0 bases and J by 4 bases, leaving 16 bases between them. Germline V gives CDR1 SGDLS, CDR2 YYNGEE. This CDR3 spans 16 amino acids. The chain's CDR3 is CASSVGTAGSAETQYF. The CDR3 nucleotides read TGTGCCAGCAGCGTAGGAACGGCGGGGTCTGCAGAGACCCAGTACTTC.

The chain combines TRBV30 with TRBJ2-7, with 7 bases identical to TRBD2. There are 17 residues in the CDR3. Trimming took 0 bases from V and 0 from J; bases not matched to a gene: 11. In germline, CDR1 is GTSNPN, CDR2 SVGIG (reference sequence). DNA for the CDR3: TGTGCCTGGAGTGTCCTCCCCGGACTAGTCCGCTCCTACGAGCAGTACTTC. It yields the protein CAWSVLPGLVRSYEQYF.

The chain couples TRBV27 to TRBJ1-2; no firm D call. V lost 2 bases and J 2 bases, leaving 15 bases between the germline ends. The CDR3 is made up of 16 amino acids. CDR1 and CDR2 (germline): MNHEY, SMNVEV (reference sequence). The CDR3 sequence: CASSLTGRGQNYGYTF. The CDR3 DNA reads as TGTGCCAGCAGTTTAACGGGTCGTGGGCAGAACTATGGCTACACCTTC.

The rearrangement uses TRBV5-4 and TRBJ2-7; D perhaps matches TRBD2 (6 bases). V was cut by 5 bases and J by 8 bases, with 11 bases left in between. From germline, CDR1 is SGHNT and CDR2 YYREEE (reference sequence). The CDR3 covers 11 residues. For the CDR3, the DNA is TGTGCCAGCAGGGAGGGTGGAAAGCAGTACTTC. This encodes CASREGGKQYF. The whole variable domain, remainder taken from reference TRBV5-4 and TRBJ2-7, is ETGVTQSPTHLIKTRGQQVTLRCSSQSGHNTVSWYQQALGQGPQFIFQYYREEENGRGNFPPRFSGLQFPNYSSELNVNALELDDSALYLCASREGGKQYFGPGTRLTVT.

The chain employs TRBV5-1 and TRBJ1-4; 8 nucleotides agree with TRBD1. V was clipped by 5 bases and J by 4 bases; unmatched bases: 16. The CDR3 runs to 18 residues. The V gene's germline CDR1 is SGHRS and CDR2 YFSETQ. The CDR3 bases are TGCGCCAGCAGACAACAGGGGGATCGCCCAATATTTAATGAAAAACTGTTTTTT. It encodes CASRQQGDRPIFNEKLFF. The full variable domain, rest sourced from reference TRBV5-1 and TRBJ1-4, is KAGVTQTPRYLIKTRGQQVTLSCSPISGHRSVSWYQQTPGQGLQFLFEYFSETQRNKGNFPGRFSGRQFSNSRSEMNVSTLELGDSALYLCASRQQGDRPIFNEKLFFGSGTQLSVL.

The chain employs TRBV28 and TRBJ1-5; D is perhaps TRBD1 (5 bases). Between the trimmed V and J ends, which lost 3 bases and 4 bases, there was a span of 10 bases. The CDR3 length is 14 residues. Per germline, CDR1 MDHEN and CDR2 SYDVKM. CDR3 loop: CASSLGTGNQPQHF. The CDR3 coding sequence is TGTGCCAGCAGTTTGGGAACAGGTAATCAGCCCCAGCATTTT.

V usage is TRBV27 and J usage is TRBJ1-2; 9 bases are a match to TRBD1. This CDR3 region has 15 residues. Germline lookup yields CDR1 MNHEY and CDR2 SMNVEV (reference sequence). J was trimmed by 6 bases and V by 2 bases; bases with no gene match: 7. The CDR3 is CASSLAGTGPNGYTF. Written as DNA, the CDR3 is TGTGCCAGCAGTTTAGCCGGGACAGGGCCTAATGGCTACACCTTC.

The rearrangement joins TRBV9 to TRBJ2-5, with TRBD2 matching 14 bases. Germline V gives CDR1 SGDLS, CDR2 YYNGEE. The CDR3 is 18 amino acids. J lost 2 bases, V lost 3 bases, and 9 bases had no gene match. The CDR3 nucleotides read TGTGCCAGCAGCGCCCCGGGACTAGCGGGGGTGTTTCAAGAGACCCAGTACTTC. This translates into CASSAPGLAGVFQETQYF.

Only a few counts were recorded for this clone. This CDR3 reads CASSPRGAPDTQYF. The DNA for the CDR3 is TGTGCCAGCAGCCCCAGGGGGGCCCCAGATACGCAGTATTTT. V gene TRBV25-1 combines with J gene TRBJ2-3, with D possibly TRBD1 on 7 matching bases. The CDR3 extends over 14 amino acids. V lost 6 bases and J 4 bases, leaving 14 bases between the germline ends. Germline V gene lookup returns CDR1 MGHDK and CDR2 SYGVNS.

The chain joins TRBV7-9 to TRBJ2-7; D gene uncertain. CDR1 is SEHNR and CDR2 is FQNEAQ in the germline V gene (reference sequence). The CDR3 length is 14 residues. Trimming removed 1 base from V and 4 bases from J, with 11 bases in between. Here the CDR3 reads CASSLEDYRYEQYF. CDR3 coding DNA: TGTGCCAGCAGCTTAGAGGATTACAGATACGAGCAGTACTTC.

This sequence joins TRBV13 and TRBJ2-5; 7 positions agree with TRBD2. J gave up 2 bases and V 5 bases, and 17 bases lay outside the gene matches. From germline, CDR1 is PRHDT and CDR2 FYEKMQ (reference sequence). The CDR3 has 18 residues. The DNA for the CDR3 is TGTGCCAGCAGCCCTCCTGGCGGGCGGGGAGGGTGGCAAGAGACCCAGTACTTC. Translating gives CASSPPGGRGGWQETQYF.